The 12 T cell receptor beta chains below come from one sample, sequenced in a study of beta chain features in type 1 diabetes. The investigators reverse transcribed all of the isolated RNA, so they sequenced expressed TCRB transcripts. The assay was immunoSEQ multiplex PCR, and TCRdb's table has in-frame clones only and misses some. The table has roughly 290,000 clones, around 7.3% seen once. Sequencing was carried out using central memory CD4+ T cells from blood. The receptors were gathered from a woman between 18 and 29 years old in good health.

This clone was recorded a few times. The rearrangement joins TRBV30 to TRBJ1-4; no firm D call. V gave up 0 bases and J gave up 6 bases, with 11 bases separating them. CDR3 length: 14 amino acids. CDR1 and CDR2 (germline): GTSNPN, SVGIG (reference sequence). The CDR3 region is CAWSVGEVYEKLFF. The CDR3 DNA reads as TGTGCCTGGAGTGTAGGTGAAGTTTATGAAAAACTGTTTTTT.

This clone was found many times. This rearrangement joins TRBV7-9 to TRBJ1-1; D uncertain. Trimming cost V 5 bases and J 4 bases, with 20 bases left between them. The CDR3 totals 16 residues. Germline assignment: CDR1 SEHNR and CDR2 FQNEAQ (reference sequence). CDR3 coding DNA: TGTGCCAGCAGCGCTCGGACGGGCCGAACGGGCACTGAAGCTTTCTTT. This encodes CASSARTGRTGTEAFF.

Comment on this clone: Other DNA sequences in this sample translate to the same CDR3. The V gene is TRBV7-2, the J gene TRBJ1-2; D remains ambiguous. The germline V gene encodes CDR1 SGHTA and CDR2 FQGNSA. The V and J ends lost 3 bases and 4 bases respectively, with 6 bases between them. This CDR3 region has 12 residues. The chain's CDR3 is CASSFDGYGYTF. In DNA form, the CDR3 reads TGTGCCAGCAGCTTCGACGGCTATGGCTACACCTTC.

This chain uses TRBV5-4 with TRBJ1-2; the D gene is possibly TRBD1 (5 bases). Looked up from germline, CDR1 is SGHNT and CDR2 is YYREEE (reference sequence). Trimming removed 4 bases from V and 5 bases from J, with 12 bases in between. This CDR3 has 13 residues. The CDR3 bases are TGTGCCAGCAGCACGACGGGGACGTATGGCTACACCTTC. It translates to CASSTTGTYGYTF. The whole variable domain, remainder taken from reference TRBV5-4 and TRBJ1-2, is ETGVTQSPTHLIKTRGQQVTLRCSSQSGHNTVSWYQQALGQGPQFIFQYYREEENGRGNFPPRFSGLQFPNYSSELNVNALELDDSALYLCASSTTGTYGYTFGSGTRLTVV.

J is TRBJ1-2 and V is TRBV25-1; D may be TRBD1 (5 bases). The CDR3 extends over 14 amino acids. V lost 3 bases, J lost 7 bases, and 15 bases lay in between. Germline V gene data show CDR1 as MGHDK and CDR2 as SYGVNS. CDR3 DNA sequence: TGTGCCAGCAGTGACCCAACCAGGGTTGGTGGCTACACCTTC. Translation gives CASSDPTRVGGYTF.

This clone has more than one count but fewer than ten. The chain links TRBV28 to TRBJ1-6, with D unresolved. Trimming removed 4 bases from V and 10 bases from J, with 14 bases in between. This CDR3 has 14 amino acids. CDR1 and CDR2 from the germline V gene are MDHEN and SYDVKM. The DNA for the CDR3 is TGTGCCAGCAGTTCGGCCGGGTCGGACTCACCCCTCCACTTT. Protein: CASSSAGSDSPLHF.

The chain is built from TRBV7-2 and TRBJ2-6, with D maybe TRBD2 (5 bases). Between the trimmed V and J ends, which lost 3 bases and 0 bases, there was a span of 12 bases. This CDR3 is 17 amino acids long. Germline V gene sequence: CDR1 SGHTA, CDR2 FQGNSA. The CDR3: CASSFYLGGSGANVLTF. CDR3 in DNA: TGTGCCAGCAGCTTTTATCTTGGAGGCTCTGGGGCCAACGTCCTGACTTTC.

V and J are TRBV5-4 and TRBJ1-6; TRBD1 agrees at 7 bases. The V segment lost 9 bases and the J segment 7 bases; nucleotides outside the gene matches: 10. Germline V gene sequence: CDR1 SGHNT, CDR2 YYREEE (reference sequence). This CDR3 has 14 residues. Here the CDR3 reads CATNEGTVNSPLHF. The CDR3 DNA sequence: TGTGCCACCAACGAGGGGACAGTCAATTCACCCCTCCACTTT.

This clone was observed a handful of times. J is TRBJ1-3 and V is TRBV4-1, with 9 bases lining up with TRBD1. The CDR3 has 15 residues. From germline, CDR1 is MGHRA and CDR2 YSYEKL. Trimming took 2 bases from V and 2 from J; bases not matched to a gene: 1. CDR3: CASSQRTGAGNTIYF. The CDR3 DNA reads TGCGCCAGCAGCCAACGGACAGGGGCTGGAAACACCATATATTTT.

This chain joins TRBV18 and TRBJ2-6, with D possibly being TRBD1 (5 bases). The CDR3 contains 22 residues. V was cut by 0 bases and J by 0 bases, with 24 bases left in between. Germline loops: CDR1 KGHSH, CDR2 LQKENI. In DNA form, the CDR3 reads TGTGCCAGCTCACCACCGGGGCTAGGCTTCTCAGGAGAGAACTCTGGGGCCAACGTCCTGACTTTC. This encodes CASSPPGLGFSGENSGANVLTF.

Many counts were recorded for this clone. The rearrangement links TRBV7-3 to TRBJ1-1; D remains ambiguous. Germline V gives CDR1 SGHTA, CDR2 FQGTGA. This CDR3 contains 13 residues. The ends were cut back, 3 bases at V and 4 bases at J, with 9 bases in the middle. The CDR3 DNA reads as TGTGCCAGCAGCTTTGACGCTAGCACTGAAGCTTTCTTT. It specifies CASSFDASTEAFF.

The genes are TRBV4-2 and TRBJ2-7, with D possibly being TRBD1 (6 bases). V was cut by 0 bases and J by 8 bases, with 20 bases left in between. Germline V gene sequence: CDR1 LGHNA, CDR2 YNFKEQ. The CDR3 is 16 residues long. The CDR3 DNA reads TGTGCCAGCAGCCAAGATCTGGACAGAGTCCTTCCTAAGCAGTACTTC. This encodes CASSQDLDRVLPKQYF.